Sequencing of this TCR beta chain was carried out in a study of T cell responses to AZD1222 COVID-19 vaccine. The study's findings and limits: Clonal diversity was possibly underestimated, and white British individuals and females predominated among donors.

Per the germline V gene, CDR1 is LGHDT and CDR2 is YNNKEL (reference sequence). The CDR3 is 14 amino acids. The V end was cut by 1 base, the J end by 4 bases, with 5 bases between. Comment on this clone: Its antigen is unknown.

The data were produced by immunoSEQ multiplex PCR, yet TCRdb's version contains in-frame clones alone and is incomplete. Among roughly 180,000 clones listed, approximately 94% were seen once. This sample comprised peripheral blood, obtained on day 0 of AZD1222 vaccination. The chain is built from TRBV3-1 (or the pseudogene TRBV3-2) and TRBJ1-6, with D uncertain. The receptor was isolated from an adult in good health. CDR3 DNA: TGTGCCAGCAGCCAAGGGAGTTATAATTCACCCCTCCACTTT. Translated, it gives CASSQGSYNSPLHF.